The 21 T cell receptor beta chains given below trace back to one sample, sequenced in a study of T cells expressing NK-cell markers. Reanalyzing the 5' RACE reads, TCRdb keeps one entry per CDR3 protein, without DNA. The sample spans about 450,000 distinct CDR3 sequences; the ten largest clones claim less than 7.5%. Input material: blood T cells: a sorted CD56 or NKG2C T cell subset, CD4+ or CD8+ T cells, or bulk PBMC T cells (not recorded which). These receptors all come from a woman aged 18 to 75 in good health.

The chain combines TRBV12-3 or TRBV12-4 with TRBJ2-1. The CDR3 length is 13 residues. The CDR3 loop is CASSLFSNNEQFF.

V usage is TRBV27 and J usage is TRBJ2-1; TCRdb indicates TRBD2, and absent DNA this call remains unverified. The CDR3 is 16 amino acids. The germline gives CDR1 MNHEY, CDR2 SMNVEV (reference sequence). The CDR3 spells CASSLIAEALNNEQFF.

V gene TRBV6-5 combines with J gene TRBJ1-4; TCRdb's D gene call, TRBD1, goes unchecked for lack of DNA. Per germline, CDR1 MNHEY and CDR2 SVGAGI. There are 16 residues in the CDR3. CDR3 sequence reads: CASSYPDTPAYEKLFF.

The chain carries TRBV20-1 and TRBJ2-1. The length of the CDR3 is 13 residues. CDR1 and CDR2 from the germline V gene are DFQATT and SNEGSKA (reference sequence). This CDR3 is CSASRKLRDEQFF.

This chain joins TRBV13 and TRBJ2-5; TCRdb calls TRBD1, which cannot be checked without DNA. CDR1 is PRHDT and CDR2 is FYEKMQ in the germline V gene (reference sequence). This CDR3 contains 16 residues. CDR3 residues: CASSKRWALAQETQYF.

The chain recombines TRBV11-2 with TRBJ2-1. The CDR3 has 13 amino acids. Germline loops: CDR1 SGHAT, CDR2 FQNNGV. CDR3 region: CASSPTGWVEQFF.

CDR3 loop: CASSSRLIAEKDTQYF. V and J are TRBV6-5 and TRBJ2-3; lacking DNA, the TRBD2 call made by TCRdb goes unchecked. Germline V lookup: CDR1 MNHEY, CDR2 SVGAGI. CDR3 size: 16 residues.

The chain's CDR3 is CASSYWDGRYQETQYF. The V call is TRBV6-2 or TRBV6-3, the J call TRBJ2-5; without DNA, the TCRdb call of TRBD1 cannot be checked. From germline, CDR1 is MNHEY and CDR2 SVGEGT. The length of the CDR3 is 16 residues.

The genes are TRBV2 and TRBJ2-7; the D call of TRBD1 rests on TCRdb alone, since no DNA is present to check it. The V gene's germline CDR1 is SNHLY and CDR2 FYNNEI. This CDR3 is built from 12 residues. CDR3 sequence reads: CASSRETYEQYF.

This chain links TRBV4-2 with TRBJ1-1; the TRBD1 assignment by TCRdb is unverifiable without DNA. The germline gives CDR1 LGHNA, CDR2 YNFKEQ. The CDR3 covers 18 residues. The CDR3 is CASSQDRSQARGNTEAFF.

V gene TRBV20-1 combines with J gene TRBJ1-4; TCRdb picks TRBD1, but there is no DNA to check that call. Germline CDR1 is DFQATT and CDR2 is SNEGSKA (reference sequence). The CDR3 runs to 13 residues. CDR3 amino acids: CSASPPTNEKLFF.

The chain couples TRBV12-3 or TRBV12-4 to TRBJ2-5; TCRdb reports TRBD2, a call that lacks DNA to check it against. This CDR3 is built from 15 residues. The CDR3 reads CASRAGLAEEETQYF.

This chain connects TRBV11-2 to TRBJ2-1; TCRdb's assignment of TRBD1 cannot be checked, as there is no DNA. Germline V gene sequence: CDR1 SGHAT, CDR2 FQNNGV. The CDR3 consists of 14 residues. The CDR3 spells CASSRGASYNEQFF.

V usage is TRBV2 and J usage is TRBJ2-4; the D call of TRBD1 rests on TCRdb alone, since no DNA is present to check it. The CDR3 runs to 15 residues. Per the germline V gene, CDR1 is SNHLY and CDR2 is FYNNEI. The CDR3 reads CASSEWGTGENIQYF.

The genes are TRBV5-1 and TRBJ2-5. The CDR3 has 17 amino acids. Germline lookup yields CDR1 SGHRS and CDR2 YFSETQ. Here the CDR3 reads CASSFAKGLMGQETQYF. The full variable domain, with the rest looked up from reference TRBV5-1 and TRBJ2-5, is KAGVTQTPRYLIKTRGQQVTLSCSPISGHRSVSWYQQTPGQGLQFLFEYFSETQRNKGNFPGRFSGRQFSNSRSEMNVSTLELGDSALYLCASSFAKGLMGQETQYFGPGTRLLVL.

The chain joins TRBV29-1 to TRBJ2-1. The CDR3 extends over 11 amino acids. Germline V gives CDR1 SQVTM, CDR2 ANQGSEA. CDR3 residues: CSVEGLNEQFF.

V gene TRBV11-1 combines with J gene TRBJ2-1. Germline CDR1 and CDR2: SGHAT and FQDESV (reference sequence). The CDR3 runs to 15 residues. CDR3 sequence reads: CASSFNVLSYNEQFF.

V is TRBV4-3 and J is TRBJ2-1; TCRdb reports TRBD2, a call that lacks DNA to check it against. Germline V gene data show CDR1 as LGHNA and CDR2 as YSLEER. The CDR3 is made up of 15 amino acids. CDR3 protein: CASSQTVAGDNEQFF.

V usage is TRBV7-2 and J usage is TRBJ1-2. There are 12 residues in the CDR3. In germline, CDR1 is SGHTA, CDR2 FQGNSA. CDR3 amino acids: CASTSGSRGYTF.

The chain employs TRBV2 and TRBJ2-1; as DNA is missing, the TRBD1 call by TCRdb cannot be tested. The CDR3 has 14 residues. Looked up from germline, CDR1 is SNHLY and CDR2 is FYNNEI. The CDR3 reads CASSYSLTWGEQFF.

The chain's CDR3 is CASSLAGGDVYEQYF. The chain links TRBV28 to TRBJ2-7; TCRdb's D call, TRBD2, is unchecked because there is no DNA. The germline gives CDR1 MDHEN, CDR2 SYDVKM. The CDR3 totals 15 residues.